This TCR beta chain was recorded in a study of cytomegalovirus exposure and HLA in healthy donors. Broader study findings: Differences between HLA loci emerged in a later analysis of TCR association rates, with DRB1 most and HLA-C fewest.

This clone was seen more than once but under ten times. The antigen is undetermined. Each donor was healthy, and each was a bone marrow donor. V was clipped by 8 bases and J by 6 bases, with 11 bases between them. CDR3 length: 13 residues. Germline V lookup: CDR1 SNHLY, CDR2 FYNNEI. Use of 60 Vbeta and 13 Jbeta primers characterized the PCR. In the original analysis: It was a later analysis that counted 83 million or so unique TCR beta chains, of which approximately 9.9 million were shared. Here immunoSEQ multiplex PCR was the method, and the copy in TCRdb shows in-frame clones only, minus some. The V and J calls and clone size are taken from that table; D and trimming were inferred from the DNA. The sample has about 200,000 clones, roughly 83% seen once.

The rearrangement uses TRBV2 and TRBJ1-6; D is ambiguous. The sequencing input was PBMCs. This sequence originates from a male donor in good health and CMV-seropositive. The CDR3 nucleotides are TGTGCCAGCTCCCCTCAGTCTAATTCACCCCTCCACTTT. Protein product: CASSPQSNSPLHF.